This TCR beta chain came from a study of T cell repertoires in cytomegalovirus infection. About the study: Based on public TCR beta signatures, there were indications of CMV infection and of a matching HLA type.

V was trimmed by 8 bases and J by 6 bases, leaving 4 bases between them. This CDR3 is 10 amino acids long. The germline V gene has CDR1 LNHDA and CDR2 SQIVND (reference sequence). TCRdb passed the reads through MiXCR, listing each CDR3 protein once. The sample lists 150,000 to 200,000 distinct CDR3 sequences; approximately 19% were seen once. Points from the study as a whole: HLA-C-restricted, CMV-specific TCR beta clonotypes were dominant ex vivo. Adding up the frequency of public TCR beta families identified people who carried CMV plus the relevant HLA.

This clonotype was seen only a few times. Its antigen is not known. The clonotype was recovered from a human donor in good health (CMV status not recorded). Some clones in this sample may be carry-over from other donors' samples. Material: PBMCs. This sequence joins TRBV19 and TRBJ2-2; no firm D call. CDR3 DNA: TGTGCCAGTTGGGCCGGGGAGCTGTTTTTT. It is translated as CASWAGELFF.